There are many counts of the clone carrying this T cell receptor beta chain. Its target is unknown. This sample is drawn from a study of T-cell reconstitution after alpha-beta-depleted transplantation in children. A library of TCRbeta sequences, prepared with unique molecular identifiers, was generated. One entry per CDR3 protein, called by TCRdb with MiXCR from the PCR reads. The sample shows roughly 500,000 distinct CDR3 sequences, under 12% of them seen only once. Germline V gene data show CDR1 as LGHDT and CDR2 as YNNKEL (reference sequence). Trimming took 3 bases from V and 5 from J; bases not matched to a gene: 5. CDR3 length: 15 amino acids. Study-level points and caveats: A year post-transplant, T-cell counts and diversity derived mostly from newly produced T cells. In patients about two months after transplant, alpha-beta T cells reportedly arose from several hundred expanded graft clones. Surviving recipient cells, namely T cells and thymic progenitors, were the source of high day-60 TCRbeta diversity in some patients.

Sequenced material: PBMCs, taken before TCRalphabeta/CD19-depleted stem cell transplant. The receptor comes from a child aged 2 to 9 with inherited bone marrow failure, due to receive a stem cell transplant. The J gene is TRBJ2-1, the V gene TRBV3-1, with TRBD2 matching over 9 bases. The CDR3 protein is CASSHSSSGDNEQFF. The CDR3, as DNA: TGTGCCAGCAGCCATTCGTCTAGCGGGGACAATGAGCAGTTCTTC.